A selection of T cell receptor beta chains follows, all from one sample in a study of blood T cell repertoires in COVID-19. Clones were read by immunoSEQ multiplex PCR, and TCRdb kept only the in-frame ones, dropping some. Of 300,000 to 450,000 clones listed, approximately 89% were seen once; the top ten hold less than 5%. Sequenced input: peripheral blood. These receptors were obtained from a woman aged 55-70 years with COVID-19, enrolled during active disease. Each CDR3 is given with its conserved first and last residue. Each record gives: V gene, J gene, CDR3 protein.

V: TRBV6-1
J: TRBJ1-1
CDR3: CASSDLSDRGGSGTEAFF

V: TRBV6-6
J: TRBJ1-1
CDR3: CASLDRATEAFF

V: TRBV9
J: TRBJ1-3
CDR3: CASSPNSGNTIYF

V: TRBV24-1
J: TRBJ1-5
CDR3: CATSETGQTSNQPQHF

V: TRBV5-4
J: TRBJ1-5
CDR3: CASSNRDKNQPQHF

V: TRBV11-3
J: TRBJ2-2
CDR3: CASSPRQKLTGTGELFF

V: TRBV5-1
J: TRBJ2-5
CDR3: CASSRDPTSGGETQYF

V: TRBV19
J: TRBJ1-5
CDR3: CASSIQGQGAPQHF

V: TRBV3-1/TRBV3-2
J: TRBJ1-2
CDR3: CASSQTGGAGYTF

V: TRBV5-1
J: TRBJ1-4
CDR3: CASRQGASNEKLFF

V: TRBV7-6
J: TRBJ2-5
CDR3: CASSLYSGGAGETQYF

V: TRBV29-1
J: TRBJ2-7
CDR3: CSVERGGTGRGSYEQYF

V: TRBV5-1
J: TRBJ2-1
CDR3: CASRAGGAGGVGPYNEQFF

V: TRBV2
J: TRBJ2-3
CDR3: CASTSTDTQYF

V: TRBV5-4
J: TRBJ2-4
CDR3: CASSSGQKNIQYF

V: TRBV28
J: TRBJ1-5
CDR3: CASRIRGEWGPQHF

V: TRBV7-3
J: TRBJ1-1
CDR3: CASSPGLPNTEAFF

V: TRBV28
J: TRBJ1-1
CDR3: CASQIQGEAFF

V: TRBV19
J: TRBJ1-2
CDR3: CASTPDRSSNYGYTF

V: TRBV4-2
J: TRBJ1-3
CDR3: CASSQASSGNTIYF

V: TRBV7-2
J: TRBJ1-1
CDR3: CASSLGPDRGEAFF

V: TRBV7-6
J: TRBJ2-7
CDR3: CASRAGSSYEQYF

V: TRBV9
J: TRBJ2-1
CDR3: CASSVGGTSRMNEQFF

V: TRBV4-1
J: TRBJ2-1
CDR3: CASSQGGIQYNEQFF

V: TRBV7-9
J: TRBJ2-5
CDR3: CASSLGATTQETQYF

V: TRBV6-5
J: TRBJ1-2
CDR3: CASTAMSGLGYGYTF

V: TRBV28
J: TRBJ2-5
CDR3: CASSLRVSGPSETQYF

V: TRBV28
J: TRBJ2-5
CDR3: CASSKSGGQETQYF

V: TRBV29-1
J: TRBJ1-2
CDR3: CSVRGESGYTF

V: TRBV11-2
J: TRBJ1-1
CDR3: CASSFWDSNTEAFF

V: TRBV19
J: TRBJ1-5
CDR3: CASSIWGVGQPQHF

V: TRBV28
J: TRBJ1-1
CDR3: CASRQSATEAFF

V: TRBV7-8
J: TRBJ1-2
CDR3: CASSPWGGQGNYGYTF

V: TRBV19
J: TRBJ1-1
CDR3: CASRPTGGGLEAFF

V: TRBV12-3/TRBV12-4
J: TRBJ2-3
CDR3: CASKRLATDTQYF

V: TRBV5-8
J: TRBJ1-4
CDR3: CASTLHRGSDEKLFF

V: TRBV7-8
J: TRBJ1-4
CDR3: CASSSRVATNEKLFF